Each of the 2 T cell receptor beta chains below was sequenced from the same sample in a study of T-cell memory formation after mild COVID-19. Each CDR3 protein is one row after TCRdb ran MiXCR on the 5' RACE reads. The table includes approximately 50,000 distinct CDR3 sequences, over 8.5% detected once. What was sequenced was PBMCs or a T cell subset sorted from them (not recorded which). The receptors were sampled from an adult woman who had mild COVID-19 (a few samples of this study predate the infection). Cell type and time point are not known.

The table lists this clonotype with many counts. This chain uses TRBV7-3 with TRBJ1-1; D remains ambiguous. Between the trimmed V and J ends, which lost 0 bases and 1 base, there was a span of 12 bases. This CDR3 is built from 16 residues. Per germline, CDR1 SGHTA and CDR2 FQGTGA. The CDR3 spells CASSLTPVGRNTEAFF. For the CDR3, the DNA is TGTGCCAGCAGCTTAACTCCAGTGGGAAGGAACACTGAAGCTTTCTTT.

The chain's CDR3 is CASSQDSGRPRTF. CDR3 DNA: TGTGCCAGCAGCCAAGATAGTGGTCGCCCGAGGACCTTC. The genes are TRBV3-1 and TRBJ1-2; D is undetermined. This CDR3 comprises 13 residues. Germline V gene data show CDR1 as LGHDT and CDR2 as YNNKEL (reference sequence). V dropped 0 bases and J dropped 14 bases, with 16 bases sitting between them.